The 20 T cell receptor beta chains in this list originate from one sample, sequenced in a study of CD8 T cells in Susac syndrome (dated by TCRdb to between 2018 and 2021). Receptors were amplified or captured by the immunoSEQ multiplex PCR assay. RNA was extracted using the RNeasy kit, and roughly 0.5 to 1 ug of the RNA was reverse transcribed with random hexamers. The public sequencing data were trimmed at Q25 with fastp and processed into clonotypes with MiXCR by TCRdb, which kept only in-frame beta chains. Each entry merges the rows of one CDR3 protein and shows their most common DNA and genes. The table for this sample lists around 80,000 distinct CDR3 sequences; 95% to 97% of them were counted only once. The ten largest clones capture approximately 0.39% of the sample. The sequencing sample was made of CD8+ T cells from PBMCs. The receptors were gathered from a human donor with Susac syndrome.

The chain couples TRBV27 to TRBJ2-7; the match to TRBD2 covers 13 bases. Germline assignment: CDR1 MNHEY and CDR2 SMNVEV (reference sequence). The V and J ends lost 3 bases and 2 bases, in that order; junction bases with no gene match: 1. This CDR3 has 15 residues. CDR3 region: CASSFGLAGAYEQYF. The DNA of the CDR3 is TGTGCCAGCAGTTTCGGACTAGCGGGAGCCTACGAGCAGTACTTC.

V gene TRBV6-5 combines with J gene TRBJ2-3; 9 bases agree with TRBD2. The CDR3 runs 16 residues. Trimming took 3 bases from V and 5 from J; bases not matched to a gene: 9. Germline CDR1 reads MNHEY; CDR2 reads SVGAGI. CDR3 residues: CASSYRASGTQDTQYF. The DNA for the CDR3 is TGTGCCAGCAGTTATAGGGCTAGCGGGACACAAGATACGCAGTATTTT.

The rearrangement joins TRBV5-6 to TRBJ2-1, with 13 positions matching TRBD2. There are 17 residues in the CDR3. Losses at the gene ends were 3 bases for V and 0 bases for J; bases not matched to a gene: 3. Germline V gene lookup returns CDR1 SGHDT and CDR2 YYEEEE. This CDR3 reads CASSWTSGGSSYNEQFF. CDR3 bases: TGTGCCAGCAGCTGGACTAGCGGGGGCAGCTCCTACAATGAGCAGTTCTTC.

CDR3 sequence (DNA): TGCAGCGTTGTGGACAGAATTAACTATGGCTACACCTTC. It translates to CSVVDRINYGYTF. V gene TRBV29-1 combines with J gene TRBJ1-2, with D possibly TRBD1 on 6 matching bases. The CDR3 covers 13 residues. Trimming removed 4 bases from V and 1 base from J, with 10 bases in between. Germline V CDR1 and CDR2: SQVTM, ANQGSEA.

This chain joins TRBV27 and TRBJ1-4; no firm D call. The V gene's germline CDR1 is MNHEY and CDR2 SMNVEV (reference sequence). V dropped 0 bases and J dropped 12 bases, with 11 bases sitting between them. The CDR3 is made up of 13 amino acids. The DNA of the CDR3 is TGTGCCAGCAGTTTATCGGGAGGGTACGAACTGTTTTTT. It specifies CASSLSGGYELFF.

V usage is TRBV6-2 or TRBV6-3 and J usage is TRBJ2-3; D perhaps matches TRBD1 (6 bases). V was pared by 11 bases and J by 3 bases, with 15 bases between. Per the germline V gene, CDR1 is MNHEY and CDR2 is SVGEGT. CDR3 length: 13 amino acids. CDR3: CACLGQATDTQYF. The CDR3 nucleotides are TGTGCCTGCCTGGGACAAGCGACAGATACGCAGTATTTT.

The chain uses TRBV9 and TRBJ2-5; D might be TRBD2 (9 bases). The CDR3 totals 16 residues. Germline CDR1 is SGDLS and CDR2 is YYNGEE. V lost 5 bases and J lost 5, with 22 bases in between. CDR3 in amino acids: CASSRQGLAGMETQYF. The DNA of the CDR3 is TGTGCCAGCAGTCGACAGGGGCTAGCGGGGATGGAGACCCAGTACTTC.

CDR3 coding DNA: TGTGCCAGCAGCTTAGAGGGACTGGACACAGATACGCAGTATTTT. Amino acid sequence: CASSLEGLDTDTQYF. This chain joins TRBV13 and TRBJ2-3, with D tentatively TRBD2 (6 bases). Deletions cut 1 base from V and 2 bases from J, with 10 bases between. CDR1 PRHDT and CDR2 FYEKMQ come from the germline V gene (reference sequence). This CDR3 has 15 residues.

The chain carries TRBV28 and TRBJ2-3, with D tentatively TRBD2 (5 bases). V lost 6 bases, J lost 6 bases, and 16 bases lay in between. Germline V CDR1 and CDR2: MDHEN, SYDVKM. The CDR3 contains 14 residues. CDR3 in DNA: TGTGCCAGCAGCGAGGGCCGGATAATCGATACGCAGTATTTT. Its translation: CASSEGRIIDTQYF.

CDR3 in amino acids: CSVGPAFF. CDR3 DNA: TGCAGCGTTGGACCGGCTTTCTTT. This rearrangement joins TRBV29-1 to TRBJ1-1; D is uncertain. This CDR3 spans 8 amino acids. Trimming cost V 4 bases and J 11 bases, with 5 bases left between them. Per germline, CDR1 SQVTM and CDR2 ANQGSEA.

The chain links TRBV9 to TRBJ2-5; a possible D gene is TRBD1 (6 bases). Between the trimmed V and J ends, which lost 1 base and 3 bases, there was a span of 19 bases. The CDR3 totals 17 residues. Germline CDR1 reads SGDLS; CDR2 reads YYNGEE. CDR3 in DNA: TGTGCCAGCAGCGTATCCCCCCACCGGGACAAGGAAGAGACCCAGTACTTC. Translating it yields CASSVSPHRDKEETQYF.

This chain connects TRBV20-1 to TRBJ1-2; TRBD1 is a possible D gene (6 bases). Trimming pared 2 bases from V and 3 bases from J, leaving 22 bases between. The germline V gene has CDR1 DFQATT and CDR2 SNEGSKA (reference sequence). The CDR3 has 17 amino acids. The CDR3 coding sequence is TGCAGTGCTAGATTGGGGGGCGCGTTTCGCCCCTACTATGGCTACACCTTC. This gives the protein CSARLGGAFRPYYGYTF.

The chain couples TRBV12-3 or TRBV12-4 to TRBJ1-2; 8 positions agree with TRBD1. This CDR3 contains 16 residues. The V and J ends lost 3 bases and 8 bases, in that order; junction bases with no gene match: 14. CDR3 nucleotide sequence: TGTGCCAGCAGTTTCGGTTGGGACAGGACCCTAGGAGGCTACACCTTC. It is translated as CASSFGWDRTLGGYTF.

The V call is TRBV9, the J call TRBJ2-5, with D unresolved. V gave up 0 bases and J gave up 2 bases, with 8 bases separating them. CDR3 length equals 14 residues. Germline CDR1 SGDLS, CDR2 YYNGEE. The CDR3: CASSVGMGQETQYF. CDR3 nucleotide sequence: TGTGCCAGCAGCGTAGGCATGGGGCAAGAGACCCAGTACTTC.

The rearrangement joins TRBV12-3 or TRBV12-4 to TRBJ2-7, with 7 bases that match TRBD2. J lost 2 bases, V lost 3 bases, and 4 bases had no gene match. The CDR3 runs 14 residues. In DNA form, the CDR3 reads TGTGCCAGCAGTTTTCCGGGAGGCGCCTACGAGCAGTACTTC. Translation: CASSFPGGAYEQYF.

The chain uses TRBV20-1 and TRBJ2-7; no firm D call. The CDR3 is 13 residues long. Germline CDR1 is DFQATT and CDR2 is SNEGSKA (reference sequence). V dropped 0 bases and J dropped 5 bases, with 11 bases sitting between them. The CDR3 region has the DNA TGCAGTGCTAGAGATCCCTTCGGCGACGAGCAGTACTTC. Its protein is CSARDPFGDEQYF.

This clonotype was recorded once. This chain joins TRBV3-1 and TRBJ2-1; TRBD2 matches at 8 bases. CDR3 length: 16 residues. Trimming cost V 3 bases and J 2 bases; bases outside gene matches: 6. The germline V gene encodes CDR1 LGHDT and CDR2 YNNKEL (reference sequence). The CDR3 reads CASSQFREGPYNEQFF. The CDR3 bases are TGTGCCAGCAGCCAGTTCCGGGAGGGCCCCTACAATGAGCAGTTCTTC.

The gene calls are TRBV9 and TRBJ2-7, with 9 bases lining up with TRBD2. V gave up 4 bases and J gave up 0 bases; unmatched junction bases: 5. CDR3 size: 15 residues. CDR1 is SGDLS and CDR2 is YYNGEE in the germline V gene. CDR3 region: CASSPSGRPSYEQYF. In nucleotides, the CDR3 is TGTGCCAGCAGCCCCAGCGGGAGGCCCTCCTACGAGCAGTACTTC. Full variable domain (missing parts from reference TRBV9 and TRBJ2-7): DSGVTQTPKHLITATGQRVTLRCSPRSGDLSVYWYQQSLDQGLQFLIQYYNGEERAKGNILERFSAQQFPDLHSELNLSSLELGDSALYFCASSPSGRPSYEQYFGPGTRLTVT.

This chain links TRBV20-1 with TRBJ2-3; no clear D. The germline V and J ends were trimmed by 0 bases and 4 bases, with 8 bases remaining between them. The CDR3 loop spans 13 amino acids. Looked up from germline, CDR1 is DFQATT and CDR2 is SNEGSKA (reference sequence). CDR3 sequence reads: CSARDGPPDTQYF. The CDR3 coding sequence is TGCAGTGCTAGAGACGGCCCGCCAGATACGCAGTATTTT.

The chain joins TRBV28 to TRBJ2-7; the D call may be TRBD1 or TRBD2 (5 bases each). There are 14 residues in the CDR3. Per the germline V gene, CDR1 is MDHEN and CDR2 is SYDVKM. V lost 5 bases and J 5 bases, leaving 16 bases between the germline ends. The CDR3 is CASSTEGPTDEQYF. CDR3 bases: TGTGCCAGCAGTACAGAGGGGCCTACGGACGAGCAGTACTTC.